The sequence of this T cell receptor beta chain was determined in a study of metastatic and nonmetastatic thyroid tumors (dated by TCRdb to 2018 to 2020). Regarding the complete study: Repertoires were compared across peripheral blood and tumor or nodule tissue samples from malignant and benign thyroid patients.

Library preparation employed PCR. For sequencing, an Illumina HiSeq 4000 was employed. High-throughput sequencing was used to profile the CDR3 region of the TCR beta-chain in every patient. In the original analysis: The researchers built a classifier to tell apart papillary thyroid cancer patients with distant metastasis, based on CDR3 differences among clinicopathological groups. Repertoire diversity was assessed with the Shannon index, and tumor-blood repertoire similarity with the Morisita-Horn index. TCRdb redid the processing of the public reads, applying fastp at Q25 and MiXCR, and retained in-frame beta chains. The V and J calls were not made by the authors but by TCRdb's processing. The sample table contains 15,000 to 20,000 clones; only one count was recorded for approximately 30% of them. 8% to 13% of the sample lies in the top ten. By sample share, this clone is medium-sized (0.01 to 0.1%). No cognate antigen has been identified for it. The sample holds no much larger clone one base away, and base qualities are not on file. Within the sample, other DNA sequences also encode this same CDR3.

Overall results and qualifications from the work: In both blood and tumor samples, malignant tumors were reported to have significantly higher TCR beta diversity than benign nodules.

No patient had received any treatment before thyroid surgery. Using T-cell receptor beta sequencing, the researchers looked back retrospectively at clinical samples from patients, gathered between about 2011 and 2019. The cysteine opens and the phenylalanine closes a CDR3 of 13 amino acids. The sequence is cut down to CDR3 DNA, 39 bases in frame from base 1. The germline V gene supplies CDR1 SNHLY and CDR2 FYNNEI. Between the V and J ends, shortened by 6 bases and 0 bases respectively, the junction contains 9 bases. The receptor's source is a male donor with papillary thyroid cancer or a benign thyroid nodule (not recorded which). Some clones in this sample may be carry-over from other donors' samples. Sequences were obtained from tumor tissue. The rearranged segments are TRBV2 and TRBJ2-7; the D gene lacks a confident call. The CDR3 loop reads CASRILSSYEQYF. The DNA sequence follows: TGTGCCAGCAGGATCCTTTCCTCCTACGAGCAGTACTTC. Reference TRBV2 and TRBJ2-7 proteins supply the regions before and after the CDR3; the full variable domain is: EPEVTQTPSHQVTQMGQEVILRCVPISNHLYFYWYRQILGQKVEFLVSFYNNEISEKSEIFDDQFSVERPDGSNFTLKIRSTKLEDSAMYFCASRILSSYEQYFGPGTRLTVT.